The 20 T cell receptor beta chains in this list originate from one sample, sequenced in a study of identical twins. MiXCR, applied by TCRdb to the 5' RACE reads, yields one record per CDR3 protein. This repertoire shows 230,000 or so distinct CDR3 sequences, approximately 8.3% found once; its top ten account for 2.5% to 3.5%. These data also featured in a second study, about yellow fever vaccine responses in identical twins.

The sample comprised CD8+ T cells sorted from blood. Receptors originate from a young woman in good health.

This clonotype occurred many times. The chain couples TRBV5-6 to TRBJ2-1; 10 bases are a match to TRBD1. The germline V gene has CDR1 SGHDT and CDR2 YYEEEE. J gave up 6 bases and V 5 bases, and 8 bases lay outside the gene matches. The CDR3 extends over 15 amino acids. In DNA form, the CDR3 reads TGTGCCAGCAGGCCCCGGGACAGGGGCCTCAATGAGCAGTTCTTC. Translation gives CASRPRDRGLNEQFF.

This clonotype was observed at least ten times. The J gene is TRBJ2-1, the V gene TRBV2; 12 bases line up with TRBD2. CDR3 size: 16 residues. Unmatched junction bases numbered 5, after V lost 6 bases and J lost 2 bases. Germline values: CDR1 SNHLY, CDR2 FYNNEI. CDR3 nucleotides: TGTGCCAGCAGCCCCGGACTAGCGGGACCCTACAATGAGCAGTTCTTC. Amino acid sequence: CASSPGLAGPYNEQFF.

The chain employs TRBV28 and TRBJ2-1; D perhaps matches TRBD1 (5 bases). This CDR3 spans 16 amino acids. Germline V gene sequence: CDR1 MDHEN, CDR2 SYDVKM. V lost 1 base, J lost 2 bases, and 12 bases lay in between. CDR3 in amino acids: CASSLSLQATYNEQFF. DNA of the CDR3: TGTGCCAGCAGTTTATCCTTACAGGCCACCTACAATGAGCAGTTCTTC.

This sequence joins TRBV19 and TRBJ2-1; no clear D. Germline V CDR1 and CDR2: LNHDA, SQIVND (reference sequence). The CDR3 extends over 14 amino acids. With 9 bases removed from V and 2 bases from J, the gap between germline ends came to 14 bases. This CDR3 reads CASDQGSTYNEQFF. DNA for the CDR3: TGTGCCAGCGACCAAGGCAGCACCTACAATGAGCAGTTCTTC.

This sequence joins TRBV29-1 and TRBJ2-7; TRBD1 matches at 8 bases. This CDR3 is 12 amino acids long. Germline CDR1 and CDR2: SQVTM and ANQGSEA. Germline trimming cut 7 bases from V and 6 bases from J; bases unmatched to any gene: 8. The CDR3, as DNA: TGCAGCGCCGGACAGGGTTTGTCCGAGCAGTACTTC. It yields the protein CSAGQGLSEQYF.

A remark on this clonotype: Being one base from a much bigger clone, this may be a read error. V is TRBV27 and J is TRBJ2-7; D possibly uses TRBD1 or TRBD2 (5 bases each). CDR3 size: 14 residues. Germline CDR1 MNHEY, CDR2 SMNVEV (reference sequence). The CDR3 DNA is TGTGCCAGCAGTTTGACAGCTAGCTCCTACGTGCAGTACTTC. It specifies CASSLTASSYVQYF.

This sequence joins TRBV5-5 and TRBJ2-7, with 10 bases aligning to TRBD1. The CDR3 contains 16 residues. V trimming: 4 bases; J trimming: 4 bases; junction bases outside the gene matches: 11. Germline V gene lookup returns CDR1 SGHKS and CDR2 YYEKEE (reference sequence). CDR3 region: CASSPPGTGVIYEQYF. Written as DNA, the CDR3 is TGTGCCAGCAGCCCCCCGGGGACAGGGGTTATTTACGAGCAGTACTTC.

This clonotype was seen repeatedly, ten times or more. The chain couples TRBV5-1 to TRBJ2-7, with unresolved D. V was clipped by 0 bases and J by 2 bases, with 12 bases between them. CDR3 size: 15 residues. In germline, CDR1 is SGHRS, CDR2 YFSETQ. Written as DNA, the CDR3 is TGCGCCAGCAGCTTGGAAGGTGTGCAGGCCTACGAGCAGTACTTC. Amino acid sequence: CASSLEGVQAYEQYF.

This clonotype was seen ten or more times. The chain couples TRBV6-2 or TRBV6-3 to TRBJ2-4; 11 bases agree with TRBD2. V lost 4 bases, J lost 5 bases, and 13 bases stayed unmatched. CDR1 is MNHEY, CDR2 SVGEGT, per germline. CDR3 size: 18 residues. The CDR3 reads CASSLLGDGTSGENIQYF. In DNA, the CDR3 is TGTGCCAGCAGTTTGTTAGGGGACGGGACTAGCGGAGAAAACATTCAGTACTTC.

The chain uses TRBV12-3 or TRBV12-4 and TRBJ2-5; TRBD2 matches 8 bases. The J segment lost 4 bases and the V segment lost 4 bases, leaving 5 bases of the junction unmatched. The CDR3 has 14 residues. The CDR3 is CASSSPGGGETQYF. The CDR3 region has the DNA TGTGCCAGCAGTTCCCCCGGGGGGGGAGAGACCCAGTACTTC.

This clonotype has more than one count but fewer than ten. This chain links TRBV3-1 with TRBJ1-1; the D is unclear. Germline CDR1 reads LGHDT; CDR2 reads YNNKEL (reference sequence). Between the trimmed V and J ends, which lost 4 bases and 3 bases, there was a span of 15 bases. The length of the CDR3 is 15 residues. The CDR3: CASSRNWGRDTEAFF. CDR3 coding DNA: TGTGCCAGCAGCCGAAACTGGGGTCGGGACACTGAAGCTTTCTTT.

The table lists this clonotype with a few counts. The rearrangement joins TRBV6-5 to TRBJ1-1; D possibly corresponds to TRBD1 (6 bases). The V gene's germline CDR1 is MNHEY and CDR2 SVGAGI. Trimming took 2 bases from V and 12 from J, leaving 13 bases between them. The CDR3 totals 12 residues. The CDR3 protein is CASSYPDRQTFF. Here the CDR3 DNA reads TGTGCCAGCAGTTACCCCGACAGGCAGACTTTCTTT.

This clonotype was picked up a small number of times. The chain recombines TRBV7-3 with TRBJ2-3, with 8 bases lining up with TRBD2. Unmatched junction bases numbered 3, after V lost 4 bases and J lost 0 bases. Germline CDR1 SGHTA, CDR2 FQGTGA. This CDR3 comprises 15 residues. The DNA of the CDR3 is TGTGCCAGCAGCTCGGGACTAGTTAGCACAGATACGCAGTATTTT. Its translation is CASSSGLVSTDTQYF.

The chain couples TRBV29-1 to TRBJ1-1, with TRBD1 matching 11 bases. V gave up 7 bases and J gave up 5 bases; unmatched junction bases: 6. CDR1 is SQVTM, CDR2 ANQGSEA, per germline. CDR3 length equals 13 residues. Here the CDR3 reads CSGTGGRFTEAFF. The DNA of the CDR3 is TGCAGCGGGACAGGGGGCAGGTTTACTGAAGCTTTCTTT.

The chain joins TRBV7-9 to TRBJ2-7; D not certain. Between the trimmed V and J ends, which lost 5 bases and 5 bases, there was a span of 10 bases. Germline assignment: CDR1 SEHNR and CDR2 FQNEAQ (reference sequence). The CDR3 spans 12 residues. The DNA of the CDR3 is TGTGCCAGCAGCCCGGGTTCCCACGAGCAGTACTTC. It yields the protein CASSPGSHEQYF.

This clonotype was found a few times. The gene calls are TRBV27 and TRBJ2-1; D remains unclear. This CDR3 contains 14 residues. V dropped 10 bases and J dropped 2 bases, with 15 bases sitting between them. Germline CDR1 reads MNHEY; CDR2 reads SMNVEV (reference sequence). Here the CDR3 reads CATRTRNAYNEQFF. DNA for the CDR3: TGTGCCACCAGGACCAGGAACGCCTACAATGAGCAGTTCTTC.

The chain employs TRBV10-1 and TRBJ2-3; D is ambiguous. The CDR3 is 14 amino acids. Trimming stripped 3 bases from V and 1 base from J, with 8 bases between. Germline loops: CDR1 WNHNN, CDR2 SYGVQD (reference sequence). CDR3: CASSDGRGTDTQYF. The CDR3 nucleotides read TGCGCCAGCAGTGATGGTAGGGGCACAGATACGCAGTATTTT.

The sample holds a few counts of this clonotype. The gene calls are TRBV5-1 and TRBJ2-2, with D unclear. V dropped 1 base and J dropped 5 bases, with 12 bases sitting between them. The CDR3 extends over 15 amino acids. Germline V CDR1 and CDR2: SGHRS, YFSETQ. CDR3 DNA: TGCGCCAGCAGCTTGTTGGGCCACGGGACCGGGGAGCTGTTTTTT. As protein: CASSLLGHGTGELFF.

This clonotype was picked up many times. The chain links TRBV29-1 to TRBJ2-1; D is tentatively TRBD1 or TRBD2 (5 bases each). The CDR3 has 12 amino acids. Trimming removed 3 bases from V and 7 bases from J, with 10 bases in between. Germline-derived CDR1 and CDR2 are SQVTM and ANQGSEA. The CDR3 DNA sequence: TGCAGCGTTGACTGGGGGAGAAATGAGCAGTTCTTC. This gives the protein CSVDWGRNEQFF.

Ten or more counts support this clonotype. The genes are TRBV6-6 and TRBJ1-5; 7 bases align to TRBD1. The CDR3 contains 13 residues. In germline, CDR1 is MNHNY, CDR2 SVGAGI (reference sequence). J lost 6 bases, V lost 9 bases, and 8 bases had no gene match. DNA of the CDR3: TGTGCCAGTACAACAGGGGTGGTTCAGCCCCAGCATTTT. Translating it yields CASTTGVVQPQHF.